This TCR beta chain is drawn from a study of OX40 agonist ivuxolimab in advanced cancers. Clones were read by immunoSEQ multiplex PCR, and TCRdb kept only the in-frame ones, dropping some. The sample lists roughly 41,000 clones, approximately 88% occurring once. V lost 5 bases and J 3 bases, leaving 8 bases between the germline ends. Germline V gives CDR1 GTSNPN, CDR2 SVGIG (reference sequence). The CDR3 runs to 11 residues. This receptor was obtained from an adult with an advanced solid tumor such as melanoma, head and neck, liver or kidney cancer. The gene calls are TRBV30 and TRBJ2-7; no clear D gene. Here the sequenced sample was CD4+ or CD8+ T cells sorted from blood, taken in a trial of the OX40 agonist ivuxolimab. The CDR3 here is CAWADGYEQYF. The DNA for the CDR3 is TGTGCCTGGGCGGACGGCTACGAGCAGTACTTC. Drawing the rest from reference TRBV30 and TRBJ2-7, the complete variable domain is SQTIHQWPATLVQPVGSPLSLECTVEGTSNPNLYWYRQAAGRGLQLLFYSVGIGQISSEVPQNLSASRPQDRQFILSSKKLLLSDSGFYLCAWADGYEQYFGPGTRLTVT.